The 19 T cell receptor beta chains presented below share a single source sample, sequenced in a study of human thymus T cells. Data came from immunoSEQ multiplex PCR; TCRdb stores just in-frame clones and leaves some out. The sample has about 60,000 clones; around 94% are singletons. The specimen was blood. The origin of the receptors is a boy under two years old with a congenital heart defect but otherwise immunologically healthy.

The rearrangement links TRBV4-2 to TRBJ2-1; 8 nucleotides line up with TRBD1. Germline V gene data show CDR1 as LGHNA and CDR2 as YNFKEQ. Trimming cost V 4 bases and J 1 base; bases outside gene matches: 3. This CDR3 has 15 residues. CDR3 protein: CASSPDRASYNEQFF. The DNA for the CDR3 is TGTGCCAGCAGCCCGGACAGGGCGTCCTACAATGAGCAGTTCTTC.

The chain recombines TRBV10-3 with TRBJ1-5; the D is unclear. Trimming stripped 6 bases from V and 2 bases from J, with 11 bases between. The CDR3 runs to 14 residues. The germline V gene has CDR1 ENHRY and CDR2 SYGVKD. The CDR3 here is CAISPERGNQPQHF. CDR3 nucleotide sequence: TGTGCCATCAGCCCAGAGAGGGGCAATCAGCCCCAGCATTTT.

The rearrangement links TRBV7-3 to TRBJ2-2; 7 bases align to TRBD2. J gave up 0 bases and V 4 bases, and 5 bases lay outside the gene matches. In germline, CDR1 is SGHTA, CDR2 FQGTGA. The CDR3 runs to 16 residues. CDR3 coding DNA: TGTGCCAGCAGCTGGAGGGGACTACCGAACACCGGGGAGCTGTTTTTT. This codes for CASSWRGLPNTGELFF.

The genes are TRBV6-5 and TRBJ1-1; perhaps TRBD1 as D (6 bases). Trimming stripped 2 bases from V and 0 bases from J, with 13 bases between. Germline V lookup: CDR1 MNHEY, CDR2 SVGAGI. This CDR3 comprises 16 residues. The CDR3 coding sequence is TGTGCCAGCAGTTACGTCAGGGGAGGCCTGAACACTGAAGCTTTCTTT. Its translation: CASSYVRGGLNTEAFF.

V is TRBV5-1 and J is TRBJ2-3, with 8 bases lining up with TRBD2. Germline loops: CDR1 SGHRS, CDR2 YFSETQ. CDR3 length equals 14 residues. J gave up 5 bases and V 3 bases, and 5 bases lay outside the gene matches. The CDR3: CASSSGTRRDTQYF. For the CDR3, the DNA is TGCGCCAGCAGCTCCGGGACTAGAAGAGATACGCAGTATTTT.

V usage is TRBV7-6 and J usage is TRBJ2-2; possibly TRBD1 or TRBD2 for D (7 bases each). This CDR3 comprises 17 residues. From germline, CDR1 is SGHVS and CDR2 FNYEAQ. V lost 3 bases to trimming and J lost 2 bases, with 16 bases between them. CDR3 bases: TGTGCCAGCAGCTTTCAGGGGGGGGTCCCTAACACCGGGGAGCTGTTTTTT. This gives the protein CASSFQGGVPNTGELFF. The variable domain in full, with the rest retrieved from reference TRBV7-6 and TRBJ2-2, is GAGVSQSPRYKVTKRGQDVALRCDPISGHVSLYWYRQALGQGPEFLTYFNYEAQQDKSGLPNDRFSAERPEGSISTLTIQRTEQRDSAMYRCASSFQGGVPNTGELFFGEGSRLTVL.

The chain has TRBV5-1 and TRBJ2-7; 10 nucleotides match TRBD2. This CDR3 has 16 residues. Trimming removed 0 bases from V and 7 bases from J; junction bases left unmatched: 10. CDR1 is SGHRS, CDR2 YFSETQ, per germline. CDR3 protein: CASSLDWLAGAGEQYF. The CDR3, as DNA: TGCGCCAGCAGCTTGGATTGGCTAGCGGGAGCGGGGGAGCAGTACTTC.

V gene TRBV28 combines with J gene TRBJ2-1; 12 bases line up with TRBD2. Germline trimming cut 6 bases from V and 4 bases from J; bases unmatched to any gene: 10. Per germline, CDR1 MDHEN and CDR2 SYDVKM. The CDR3 has 17 residues. The CDR3 region is CASRMTWTSGIYNEQFF. CDR3 sequence (DNA): TGTGCCAGCAGAATGACATGGACTAGCGGGATATACAATGAGCAGTTCTTC.

This chain connects TRBV18 to TRBJ1-6; D remains ambiguous. V shed 3 bases and J shed 6 bases, with 9 bases lying between them. Germline loops: CDR1 KGHSH, CDR2 LQKENI. This CDR3 region has 14 residues. The DNA for the CDR3 is TGTGCCAGCTCACCCTCCGTTGTTAATTCACCCCTCCACTTT. Protein: CASSPSVVNSPLHF. Looking up the rest from reference TRBV18 and TRBJ1-6 gives the full variable domain: NAGVMQNPRHLVRRRGQEARLRCSPMKGHSHVYWYRQLPEEGLKFMVYLQKENIIDESGMPKERFSAEFPKEGPSILRIQQVVRGDSAAYFCASSPSVVNSPLHFGNGTRLTVT.

This chain links TRBV11-2 with TRBJ2-3; 9 bases are shared with TRBD1. The V gene's germline CDR1 is SGHAT and CDR2 FQNNGV. The junction had 7 bases not matched to a gene; V was cut back by 2 bases and J by 4 bases. There are 16 residues in the CDR3. The CDR3 nucleotides read TGTGCCAGCAGCTTAATACAGGGGGCGGGTTCAGATACGCAGTATTTT. Translating gives CASSLIQGAGSDTQYF.

The gene calls are TRBV10-1 and TRBJ1-2; D not certain. In germline, CDR1 is WNHNN, CDR2 SYGVQD (reference sequence). Trimming stripped 3 bases from V and 2 bases from J, with 4 bases between. This CDR3 contains 12 residues. CDR3 residues: CASSDENYGYTF. The CDR3 DNA reads as TGCGCCAGCAGTGACGAGAACTATGGCTACACCTTC.

The chain couples TRBV5-4 to TRBJ2-7; D not certain. The CDR3 spans 11 residues. Per germline, CDR1 SGHNT and CDR2 YYREEE (reference sequence). Trimming shortened V by 0 bases and J by 5 bases, and 3 bases separated the two germline ends. The CDR3 is CASSLGDEQYF. In nucleotides, the CDR3 is TGTGCCAGCAGCTTGGGTGACGAGCAGTACTTC. Full variable domain (missing parts from reference TRBV5-4 and TRBJ2-7): ETGVTQSPTHLIKTRGQQVTLRCSSQSGHNTVSWYQQALGQGPQFIFQYYREEENGRGNFPPRFSGLQFPNYSSELNVNALELDDSALYLCASSLGDEQYFGPGTRLTVT.

The CDR3 DNA follows: TGTGCCAGCGCCACAGGAAATCAAGAGACCCAGTACTTC. Protein: CASATGNQETQYF. The V call is TRBV18, the J call TRBJ2-5, with D possibly being TRBD1 (5 bases). The CDR3 contains 13 residues. CDR1 is KGHSH, CDR2 LQKENI, per germline. Trimming shortened V by 8 bases and J by 2 bases, and 12 bases separated the two germline ends.

The chain employs TRBV5-4 and TRBJ1-2; D not resolved. CDR3 size: 12 residues. V was cut by 5 bases and J by 3 bases, with 8 bases left in between. Germline V gives CDR1 SGHNT, CDR2 YYREEE (reference sequence). CDR3 protein: CASSPGDYGYTF. The DNA for the CDR3 is TGTGCCAGCAGTCCAGGAGACTATGGCTACACCTTC. Drawing the rest from reference TRBV5-4 and TRBJ1-2, the complete variable domain is ETGVTQSPTHLIKTRGQQVTLRCSSQSGHNTVSWYQQALGQGPQFIFQYYREEENGRGNFPPRFSGLQFPNYSSELNVNALELDDSALYLCASSPGDYGYTFGSGTRLTVV.

The rearrangement joins TRBV19 to TRBJ1-5; 7 bases map to TRBD1. Unmatched junction bases numbered 12, after V lost 7 bases and J lost 6 bases. The CDR3 is 15 amino acids. Germline CDR1 and CDR2: LNHDA and SQIVND (reference sequence). This chain's CDR3 is CASTDADRVSQPQHF. CDR3 sequence (DNA): TGTGCCAGTACTGACGCCGACAGGGTAAGTCAGCCCCAGCATTTT. Full variable domain (outside the CDR3, taken from reference TRBV19 and TRBJ1-5): DGGITQSPKYLFRKEGQNVTLSCEQNLNHDAMYWYRQDPGQGLRLIYYSQIVNDFQKGDIAEGYSVSREKKESFPLTVTSAQKNPTAFYLCASTDADRVSQPQHFGDGTRLSIL.

The V and J genes are TRBV30 and TRBJ2-7; 10 bases map to TRBD2. The V segment lost 3 bases and the J segment 1 base; nucleotides outside the gene matches: 3. This CDR3 spans 14 amino acids. Germline CDR1 GTSNPN, CDR2 SVGIG (reference sequence). DNA of the CDR3: TGTGCCTGGAGGGCTAGCGGGGGATCCTACGAGCAGTACTTC. Amino acid sequence: CAWRASGGSYEQYF.

The table lists this clone with a count of one. The V gene is TRBV7-9, the J gene TRBJ2-5; perhaps TRBD1 as D (5 bases). The CDR3 contains 15 residues. V lost 0 bases and J 1 base, leaving 9 bases between the germline ends. CDR1 SEHNR and CDR2 FQNEAQ come from the germline V gene (reference sequence). The CDR3 sequence: CASSLAGVLQETQYF. The DNA of the CDR3 is TGTGCCAGCAGCTTAGCAGGGGTACTCCAAGAGACCCAGTACTTC. Complete variable domain (other parts from reference TRBV7-9 and TRBJ2-5): DTGVSQNPRHKITKRGQNVTFRCDPISEHNRLYWYRQTLGQGPEFLTYFQNEAQLEKSRLLSDRFSAERPKGSFSTLEIQRTEQGDSAMYLCASSLAGVLQETQYFGPGTRLLVL.

The chain combines TRBV15 with TRBJ2-1; D not resolved. CDR1 and CDR2 from the germline V gene are LNHNV and YYDKDF (reference sequence). V was clipped by 1 base and J by 5 bases, with 12 bases between them. The CDR3 sequence is 15 residues long. As DNA, the CDR3 is TGTGCCACCAGCAGAGTTCCCGAAATTAACAATGAGCAGTTCTTC. Protein: CATSRVPEINNEQFF.

The J gene is TRBJ1-2, the V gene TRBV19, with D perhaps matching TRBD1 (6 bases). Trimming removed 3 bases at V and 6 bases at J, with 17 bases between. Germline V gene sequence: CDR1 LNHDA, CDR2 SQIVND (reference sequence). CDR3 length equals 15 residues. CDR3 in amino acids: CASSIGPQGRHGYTF. CDR3 bases: TGTGCCAGTAGTATTGGTCCCCAGGGGCGCCATGGCTACACCTTC.